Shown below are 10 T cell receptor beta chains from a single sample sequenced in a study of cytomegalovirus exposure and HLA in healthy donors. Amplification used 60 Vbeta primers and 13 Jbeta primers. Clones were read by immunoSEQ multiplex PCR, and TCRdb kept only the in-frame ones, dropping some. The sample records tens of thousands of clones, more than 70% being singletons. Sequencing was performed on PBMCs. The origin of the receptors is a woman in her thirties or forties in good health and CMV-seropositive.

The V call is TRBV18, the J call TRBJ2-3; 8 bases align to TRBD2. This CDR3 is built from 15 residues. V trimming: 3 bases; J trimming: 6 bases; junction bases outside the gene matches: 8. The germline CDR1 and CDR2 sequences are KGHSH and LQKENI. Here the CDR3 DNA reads TGTGCCAGCTCACCGCCGGGACTAGGGTCCGATACGCAGTATTTT. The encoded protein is CASSPPGLGSDTQYF.

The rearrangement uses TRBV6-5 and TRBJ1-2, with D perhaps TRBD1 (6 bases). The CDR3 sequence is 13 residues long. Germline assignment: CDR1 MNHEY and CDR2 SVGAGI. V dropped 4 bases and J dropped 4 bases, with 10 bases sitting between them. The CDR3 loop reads CASSSGHRYGYTF. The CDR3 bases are TGTGCCAGCAGTTCGGGACACCGCTATGGCTACACCTTC.

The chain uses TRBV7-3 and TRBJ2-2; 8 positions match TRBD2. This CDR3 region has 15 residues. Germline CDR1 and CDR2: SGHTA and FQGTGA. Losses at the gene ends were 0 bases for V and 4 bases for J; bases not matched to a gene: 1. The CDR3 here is CASSLTAGVTGELFF. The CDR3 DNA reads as TGTGCCAGCAGCTTAACAGCGGGGGTCACCGGGGAGCTGTTTTTT.

CDR3 residues: CSATAGGNQPQHF. In DNA form, the CDR3 reads TGCAGCGCTACCGCCGGGGGCAATCAGCCCCAGCATTTT. The V gene is TRBV29-1, the J gene TRBJ1-5; D unresolved. Trimming took 7 bases from V and 2 from J, leaving 12 bases between them. The germline V gene has CDR1 SQVTM and CDR2 ANQGSEA. The CDR3 has 13 amino acids.

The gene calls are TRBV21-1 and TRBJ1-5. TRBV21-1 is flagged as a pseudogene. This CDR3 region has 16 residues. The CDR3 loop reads CASSKIIEVGNQPQHF. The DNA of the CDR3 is TGTGCCAGCAGCAAAATCATCGAGGTTGGCAATCAGCCCCAGCATTTT.

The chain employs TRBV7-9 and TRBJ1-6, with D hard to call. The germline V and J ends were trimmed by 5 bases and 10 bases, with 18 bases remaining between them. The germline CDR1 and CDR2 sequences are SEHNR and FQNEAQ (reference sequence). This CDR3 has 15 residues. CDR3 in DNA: TGTGCCAGCAGCGGCCCCAGTCAGGCCGGCTCACCCCTCCACTTT. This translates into CASSGPSQAGSPLHF.

The CDR3 spells CASSRWGGASTDTQYF. The DNA for the CDR3 is TGTGCCAGCAGCCGGTGGGGCGGCGCGAGCACAGATACGCAGTATTTT. V and J are TRBV7-2 and TRBJ2-3; the D gene is possibly TRBD1 (5 bases). V was shortened by 5 bases and J by 0 bases, with 15 bases between the two germline ends. CDR1 is SGHTA, CDR2 FQGNSA, per germline. The CDR3 has 16 residues.

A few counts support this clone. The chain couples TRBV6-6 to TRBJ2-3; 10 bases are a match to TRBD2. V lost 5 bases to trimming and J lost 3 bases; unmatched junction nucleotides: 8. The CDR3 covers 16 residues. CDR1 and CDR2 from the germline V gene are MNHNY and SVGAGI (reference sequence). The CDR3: CASSPKRGGRTDTQYF. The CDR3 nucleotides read TGTGCCAGCAGTCCCAAGCGGGGGGGCCGTACAGATACGCAGTATTTT.

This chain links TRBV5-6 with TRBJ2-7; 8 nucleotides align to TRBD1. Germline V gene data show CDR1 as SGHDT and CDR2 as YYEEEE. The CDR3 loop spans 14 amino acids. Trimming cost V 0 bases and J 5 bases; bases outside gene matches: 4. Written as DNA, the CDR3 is TGTGCCAGCAGCTTGGTTGGACAGGGCCACGAGCAGTACTTC. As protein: CASSLVGQGHEQYF.

CDR3 amino acids: CASSLEAGGYSEAFF. As DNA, the CDR3 is TGTGCCAGCAGCTTGGAGGCAGGGGGCTACAGTGAAGCTTTCTTT. The V gene is TRBV5-4, the J gene TRBJ1-1; 8 bases are a match to TRBD1. The CDR3 has 15 residues. The ends lost 0 bases at V and 7 bases at J; junction bases unmatched: 8. The germline gives CDR1 SGHNT, CDR2 YYREEE (reference sequence). Looking up the rest from reference TRBV5-4 and TRBJ1-1 gives the full variable domain: ETGVTQSPTHLIKTRGQQVTLRCSSQSGHNTVSWYQQALGQGPQFIFQYYREEENGRGNFPPRFSGLQFPNYSSELNVNALELDDSALYLCASSLEAGGYSEAFFGQGTRLTVV.